This TCR beta chain was identified in a study of T cell clonality in common variable immunodeficiency. Germline V gene sequence: CDR1 DFQATT, CDR2 SNEGSKA (reference sequence). V lost 2 bases and J lost 1; bases outside the gene matches: 4. This CDR3 region has 14 residues. This clone was counted ten times or more. Its antigen is currently unknown. The sequenced fragment ends 3 residues before the CDR3 boundary, so the rest is inferred from the germline J gene. Sequenced by immunoSEQ multiplex PCR; TCRdb stores in-frame clones only, minus some. This record lists approximately 29,000 clones, none seen once only, and the top ten clones contain 3% to 3.5%. Study-level results: CVID subjects showed higher TCRbeta clonality than healthy controls. Common variable immunodeficiency TCR beta sequences reportedly had fewer deletions and N-nucleotide insertions.

CVID meant reduced serum IgG, IgA and/or IgM plus specific antibody deficiency. Both groups were predominantly of Caucasian heritage. For at least one year, all CVID subjects received replacement immunoglobulin. Input material: peripheral blood mononuclear cells. The rearrangement joins TRBV20-1 to TRBJ2-7; 8 nucleotides align to TRBD2. The receptor was derived from a human donor with common variable immunodeficiency. The CDR3: CSARYGGGSYEQYF. CDR3 DNA, as far as it was read: TGCAGTGCTAGATACGGGGGGGGGTCCTACGAG.